This T cell receptor beta chain appears in the sequencing data of a study of T cell changes during pregnancy in multiple sclerosis. This CDR3 is 15 amino acids long. Germline CDR1 is PRHDT and CDR2 is FYEKMQ (reference sequence). Trimming removed 7 bases at V and 8 bases at J, with 23 bases between. Here immunoSEQ multiplex PCR was the method, and the copy in TCRdb shows in-frame clones only, minus some. The sample contains over 90,000 clones, roughly nine tenths of which appear only once. This clone was counted once. The TCR was taken from a female donor in good health, enrolled as a control in a pregnancy study. The chain is built from TRBV13 and TRBJ1-2; D remains unclear. The sample here was peripheral blood, taken in the second trimester of pregnancy. This CDR3 is CASTNSQAPLSGYTF. As DNA, the CDR3 is TGTGCCAGCACCAATTCCCAGGCCCCGCTCTCCGGCTACACCTTC.